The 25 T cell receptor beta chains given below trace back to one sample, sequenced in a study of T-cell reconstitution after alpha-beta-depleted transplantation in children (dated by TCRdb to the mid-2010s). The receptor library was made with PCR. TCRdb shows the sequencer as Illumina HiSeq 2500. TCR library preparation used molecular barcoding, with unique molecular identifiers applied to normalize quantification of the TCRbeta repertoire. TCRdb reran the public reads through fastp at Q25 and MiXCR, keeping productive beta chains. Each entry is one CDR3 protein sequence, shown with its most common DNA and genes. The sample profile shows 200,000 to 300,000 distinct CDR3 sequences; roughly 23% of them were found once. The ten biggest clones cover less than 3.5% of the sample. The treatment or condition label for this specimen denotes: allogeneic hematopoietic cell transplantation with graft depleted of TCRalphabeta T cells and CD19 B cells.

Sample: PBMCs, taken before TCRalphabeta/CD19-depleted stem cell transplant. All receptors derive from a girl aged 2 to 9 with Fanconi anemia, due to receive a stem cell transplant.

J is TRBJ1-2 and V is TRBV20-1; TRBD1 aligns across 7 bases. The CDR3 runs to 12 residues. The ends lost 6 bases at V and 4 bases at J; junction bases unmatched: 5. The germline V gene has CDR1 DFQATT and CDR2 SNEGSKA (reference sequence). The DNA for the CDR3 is TGCAGTGCCAGGGACAGCCCCTATGGCTACACCTTC. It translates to CSARDSPYGYTF.

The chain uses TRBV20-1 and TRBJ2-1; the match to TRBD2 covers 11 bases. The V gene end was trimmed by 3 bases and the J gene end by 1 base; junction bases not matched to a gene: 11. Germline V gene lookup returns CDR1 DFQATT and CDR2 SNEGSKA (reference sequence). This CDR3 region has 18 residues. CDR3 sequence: CSASSLAGGPISYNEQFF. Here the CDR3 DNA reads TGCAGTGCTAGTAGCTTAGCGGGAGGGCCAATATCCTACAATGAGCAGTTCTTC.

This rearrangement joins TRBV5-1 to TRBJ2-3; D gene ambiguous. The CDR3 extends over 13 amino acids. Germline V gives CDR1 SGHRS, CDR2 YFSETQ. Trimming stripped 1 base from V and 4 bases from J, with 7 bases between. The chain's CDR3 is CASSLIPADTQYF. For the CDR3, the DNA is TGCGCCAGCAGCTTGATCCCGGCAGATACGCAGTATTTT.

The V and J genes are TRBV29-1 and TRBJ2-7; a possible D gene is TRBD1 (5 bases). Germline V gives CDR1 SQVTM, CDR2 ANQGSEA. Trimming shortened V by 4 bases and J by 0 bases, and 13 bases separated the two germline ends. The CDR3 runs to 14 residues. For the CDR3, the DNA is TGCAGCGTTGCTAGACAGTCGAACTCCTACGAGCAGTACTTC. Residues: CSVARQSNSYEQYF.

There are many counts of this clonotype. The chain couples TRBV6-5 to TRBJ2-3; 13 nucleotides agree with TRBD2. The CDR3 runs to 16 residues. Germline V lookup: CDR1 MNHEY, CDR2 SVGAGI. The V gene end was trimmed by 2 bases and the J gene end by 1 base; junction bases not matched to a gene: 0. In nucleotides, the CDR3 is TGTGCCAGCAGTTACGGACTAGCGGGGGGCACAGATACGCAGTATTTT. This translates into CASSYGLAGGTDTQYF.

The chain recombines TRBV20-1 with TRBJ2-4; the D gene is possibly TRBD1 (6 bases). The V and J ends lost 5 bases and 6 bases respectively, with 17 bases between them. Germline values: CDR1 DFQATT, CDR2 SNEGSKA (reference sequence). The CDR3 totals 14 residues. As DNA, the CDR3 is TGCAGTGCTGTGACAGGTGTCCCTTTAAACATTCAGTACTTC. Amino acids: CSAVTGVPLNIQYF.

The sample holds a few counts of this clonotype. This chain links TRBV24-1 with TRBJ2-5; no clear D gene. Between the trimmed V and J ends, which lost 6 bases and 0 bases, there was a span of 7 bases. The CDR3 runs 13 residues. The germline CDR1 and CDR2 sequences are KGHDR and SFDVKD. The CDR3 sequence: CATSFGDQETQYF. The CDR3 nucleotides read TGTGCCACCAGTTTTGGAGACCAAGAGACCCAGTACTTC.

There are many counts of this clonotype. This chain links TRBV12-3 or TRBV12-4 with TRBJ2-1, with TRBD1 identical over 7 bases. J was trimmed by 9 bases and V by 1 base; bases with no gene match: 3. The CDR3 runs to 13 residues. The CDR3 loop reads CASSLGGGSEQFF. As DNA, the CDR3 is TGTGCCAGCAGTTTAGGAGGGGGCAGTGAGCAGTTCTTC.

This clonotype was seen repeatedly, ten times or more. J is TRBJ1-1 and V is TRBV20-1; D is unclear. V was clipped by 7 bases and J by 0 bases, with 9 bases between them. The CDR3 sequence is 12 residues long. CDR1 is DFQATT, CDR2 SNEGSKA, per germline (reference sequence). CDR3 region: CSVPYMNTEAFF. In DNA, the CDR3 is TGCAGTGTCCCCTACATGAACACTGAAGCTTTCTTT.

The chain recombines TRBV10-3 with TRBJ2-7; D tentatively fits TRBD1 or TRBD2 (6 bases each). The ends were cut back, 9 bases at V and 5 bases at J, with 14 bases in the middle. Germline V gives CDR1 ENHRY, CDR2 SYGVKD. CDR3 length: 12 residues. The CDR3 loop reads CAMAEGGHEQYF. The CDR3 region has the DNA TGTGCCATGGCTGAGGGGGGCCACGAGCAGTACTTC.

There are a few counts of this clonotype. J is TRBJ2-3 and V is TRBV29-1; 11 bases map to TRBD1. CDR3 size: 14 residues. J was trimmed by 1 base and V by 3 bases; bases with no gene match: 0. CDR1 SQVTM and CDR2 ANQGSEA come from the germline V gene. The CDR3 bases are TGCAGCGTTGAGGGACAGGGGGGCACAGATACGCAGTATTTT. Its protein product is CSVEGQGGTDTQYF.

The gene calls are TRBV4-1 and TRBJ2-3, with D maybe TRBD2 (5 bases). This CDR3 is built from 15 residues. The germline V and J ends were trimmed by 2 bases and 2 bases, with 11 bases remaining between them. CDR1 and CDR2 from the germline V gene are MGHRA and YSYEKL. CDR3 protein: CASSQTAADTDTQYF. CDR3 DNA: TGCGCCAGCAGCCAAACAGCAGCGGACACAGATACGCAGTATTTT.

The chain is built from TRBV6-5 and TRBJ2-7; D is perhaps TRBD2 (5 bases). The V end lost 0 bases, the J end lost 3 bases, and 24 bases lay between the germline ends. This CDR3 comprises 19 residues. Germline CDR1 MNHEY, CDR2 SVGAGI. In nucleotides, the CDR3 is TGTGCCAGCAGTTACTCCCCCTTTCCCGATATAGCGCCAGACTACGAGCAGTACTTC. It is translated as CASSYSPFPDIAPDYEQYF.

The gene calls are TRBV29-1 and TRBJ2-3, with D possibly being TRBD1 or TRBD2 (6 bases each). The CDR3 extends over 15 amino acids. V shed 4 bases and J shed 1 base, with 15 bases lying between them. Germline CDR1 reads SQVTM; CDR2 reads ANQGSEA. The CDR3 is CSVARGVGGTDTQYF. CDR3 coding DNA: TGCAGCGTTGCGAGGGGGGTCGGGGGCACAGATACGCAGTATTTT.

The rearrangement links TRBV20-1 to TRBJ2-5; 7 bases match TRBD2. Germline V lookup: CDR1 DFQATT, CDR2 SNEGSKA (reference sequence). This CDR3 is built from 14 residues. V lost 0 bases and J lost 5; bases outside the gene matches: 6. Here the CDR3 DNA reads TGCAGTGCTAGAGATCGTGGGAGGGCGGAGACCCAGTACTTC. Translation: CSARDRGRAETQYF.

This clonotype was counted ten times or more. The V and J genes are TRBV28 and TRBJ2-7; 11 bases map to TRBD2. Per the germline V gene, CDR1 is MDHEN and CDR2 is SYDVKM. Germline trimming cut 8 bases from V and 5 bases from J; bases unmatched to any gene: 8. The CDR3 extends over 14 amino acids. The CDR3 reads CASYSGRAFHEQYF. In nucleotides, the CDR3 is TGTGCCAGCTATAGCGGGAGGGCCTTTCACGAGCAGTACTTC.

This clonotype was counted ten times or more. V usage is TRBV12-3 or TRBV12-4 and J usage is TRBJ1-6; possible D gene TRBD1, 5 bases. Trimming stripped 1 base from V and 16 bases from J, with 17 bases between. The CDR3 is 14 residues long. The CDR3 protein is CASSLGPIGTELHF. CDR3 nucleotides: TGTGCCAGCAGTTTAGGACCGATCGGGACTGAACTCCACTTT.

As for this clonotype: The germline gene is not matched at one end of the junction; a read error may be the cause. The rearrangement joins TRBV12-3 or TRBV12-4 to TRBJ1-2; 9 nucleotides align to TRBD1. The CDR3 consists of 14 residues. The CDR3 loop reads CASRGQGTKYGYTF. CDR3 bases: TGTGCCAGCCGAGGACAGGGGACTAAGTATGGCTACACCTTC.

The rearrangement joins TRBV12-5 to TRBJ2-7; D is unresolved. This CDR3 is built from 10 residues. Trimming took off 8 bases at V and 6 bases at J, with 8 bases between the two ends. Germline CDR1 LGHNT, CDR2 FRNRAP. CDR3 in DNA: TGTGCTAGTCGTCGTAGCGAGCAGTACTTC. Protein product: CASRRSEQYF.

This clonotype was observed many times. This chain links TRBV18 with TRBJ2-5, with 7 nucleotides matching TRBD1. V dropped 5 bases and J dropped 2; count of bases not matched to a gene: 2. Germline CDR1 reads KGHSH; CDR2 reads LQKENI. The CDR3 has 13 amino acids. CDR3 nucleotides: TGTGCCAGCTCAAGGGACAGACAAGAGACCCAGTACTTC. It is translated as CASSRDRQETQYF.

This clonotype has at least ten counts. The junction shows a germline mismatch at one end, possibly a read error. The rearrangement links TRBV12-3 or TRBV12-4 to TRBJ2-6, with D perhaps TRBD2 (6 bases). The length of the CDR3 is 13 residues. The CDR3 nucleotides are TGTGCCAGCAGTTTAATTGGGGGGTTGTTCGAATCTTTC. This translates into CASSLIGGLFESF.

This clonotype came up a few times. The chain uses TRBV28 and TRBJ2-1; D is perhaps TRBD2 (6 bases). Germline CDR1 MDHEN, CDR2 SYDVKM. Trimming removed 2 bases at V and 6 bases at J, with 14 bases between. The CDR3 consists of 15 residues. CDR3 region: CASSLGPGSGNEQFF. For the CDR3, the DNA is TGTGCCAGCAGTTTAGGTCCCGGGAGTGGCAATGAGCAGTTCTTC. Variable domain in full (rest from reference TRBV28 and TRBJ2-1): DVKVTQSSRYLVKRTGEKVFLECVQDMDHENMFWYRQDPGLGLRLIYFSYDVKMKEKGDIPEGYSVSREKKERFSLILESASTNQTSMYLCASSLGPGSGNEQFFGPGTRLTVL.

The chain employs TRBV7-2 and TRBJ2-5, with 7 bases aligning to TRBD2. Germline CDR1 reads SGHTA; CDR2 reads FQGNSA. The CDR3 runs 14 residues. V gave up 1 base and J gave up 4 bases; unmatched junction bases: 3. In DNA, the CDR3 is TGTGCCAGCAGCTTAGTGGGGAGGGGAGAGACCCAGTACTTC. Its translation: CASSLVGRGETQYF. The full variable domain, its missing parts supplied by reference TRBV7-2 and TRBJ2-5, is GAGVSQSPSNKVTEKGKDVELRCDPISGHTALYWYRQSLGQGLEFLIYFQGNSAPDKSGLPSDRFSAERTGGSVSTLTIQRTQQEDSAVYLCASSLVGRGETQYFGPGTRLLVL.

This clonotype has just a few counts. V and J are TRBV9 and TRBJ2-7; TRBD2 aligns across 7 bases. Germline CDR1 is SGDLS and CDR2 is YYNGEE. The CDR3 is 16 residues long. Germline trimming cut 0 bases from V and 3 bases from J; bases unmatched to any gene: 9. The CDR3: CASSVGPGGGYYEQYF. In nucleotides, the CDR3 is TGTGCCAGCAGCGTAGGGCCTGGGGGAGGGTACTACGAGCAGTACTTC.

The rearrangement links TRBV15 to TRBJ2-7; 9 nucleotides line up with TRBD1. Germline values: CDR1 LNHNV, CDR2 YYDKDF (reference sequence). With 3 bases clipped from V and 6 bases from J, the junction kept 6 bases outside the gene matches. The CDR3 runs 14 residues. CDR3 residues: CATSRIGQGFEQYF. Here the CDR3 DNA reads TGTGCCACCAGCAGGATAGGACAGGGGTTCGAGCAGTACTTC.